Each of the 17 T cell receptor beta chains below was sequenced from the same sample in a study of blood T cell repertoires in COVID-19. Generated by immunoSEQ multiplex PCR, the TCRdb table keeps only in-frame clones and is missing some. The sample lists over 250,000 clones; 84% were seen once. Sequenced: peripheral blood. Every receptor here comes from a human donor with COVID-19, enrolled during active disease. The donor label of this sample is uncertain.

Only a few counts were recorded for this clone. The rearrangement links TRBV6-2 or TRBV6-3 to TRBJ2-1; 9 nucleotides line up with TRBD2. V gave up 0 bases and J gave up 6 bases; unmatched junction bases: 15. Germline V gene data show CDR1 as MNHEY and CDR2 as SVGEGT. The CDR3 has 19 residues. The CDR3 sequence: CASSYSISISGRGGNEQFF. Written as DNA, the CDR3 is TGTGCCAGCAGTTACTCGATATCCATTAGCGGGAGAGGGGGCAATGAGCAGTTCTTC.

The chain links TRBV27 to TRBJ2-5, with TRBD2 matching over 10 bases. With V trimmed by 5 bases and J by 4 bases, 7 bases remained unmatched. Germline assignment: CDR1 MNHEY and CDR2 SMNVEV (reference sequence). There are 15 residues in the CDR3. CDR3: CASSALAGVSETQYF. DNA of the CDR3: TGTGCCAGCAGTGCCCTAGCGGGAGTGTCAGAGACCCAGTACTTC.

The chain couples TRBV7-8 to TRBJ1-4, with TRBD1 matching 7 bases. The V segment lost 1 base and the J segment 7 bases; nucleotides outside the gene matches: 6. CDR3 length: 15 amino acids. Per germline, CDR1 SGHVS and CDR2 FQNEAQ. The CDR3 nucleotides are TGTGCCAGCAGCTTAGGACGACAGGGAGGTGAAAAACTGTTTTTT. Its protein product is CASSLGRQGGEKLFF.

The chain is built from TRBV19 and TRBJ2-2; weak D call: TRBD1 (6 bases). CDR3 length: 14 residues. Trimming took 8 bases from V and 3 from J, leaving 13 bases between them. Germline CDR1 LNHDA, CDR2 SQIVND (reference sequence). The CDR3, as DNA: TGTGCCAGTTCAGGACAGTTCTACACCGGGGAGCTGTTTTTT. Translated: CASSGQFYTGELFF. Based on the CDR3 plus reference TRBV19 and TRBJ2-2, the full variable domain is DGGITQSPKYLFRKEGQNVTLSCEQNLNHDAMYWYRQDPGQGLRLIYYSQIVNDFQKGDIAEGYSVSREKKESFPLTVTSAQKNPTAFYLCASSGQFYTGELFFGEGSRLTVL.

In DNA form, the CDR3 reads TGTGCCAGCAGCCAAGGGGGGAGGAAATCCGAGCAGTACTTC. It encodes CASSQGGRKSEQYF. V is TRBV3-1 (or the pseudogene TRBV3-2) and J is TRBJ2-7, with a possible D match to TRBD2 (6 bases). CDR1 is LGHDT, CDR2 YNNKEL, per germline (reference sequence). Between the trimmed V and J ends, which lost 1 base and 6 bases, there was a span of 13 bases. The CDR3 is 14 amino acids.

J is TRBJ2-1 and V is TRBV7-2; TRBD1 matches at 9 bases. J gave up 7 bases and V 6 bases, and 10 bases lay outside the gene matches. Germline lookup yields CDR1 SGHTA and CDR2 FQGNSA. The CDR3 totals 15 residues. The chain's CDR3 is CASRERQGVGNEQFF. In DNA form, the CDR3 reads TGTGCCAGCAGAGAACGACAGGGGGTAGGGAATGAGCAGTTCTTC.

This clone has only one observation. Within the sample, other DNA sequences also encode this same CDR3. The chain employs TRBV27 and TRBJ1-5; D gene unclear. Trimming stripped 4 bases from V and 0 bases from J, with 4 bases between. The CDR3 sequence is 13 residues long. Germline CDR1 reads MNHEY; CDR2 reads SMNVEV (reference sequence). In nucleotides, the CDR3 is TGTGCCAGCAGTTCCTATAGCAATCAGCCCCAGCATTTT. Translation gives CASSSYSNQPQHF.

The J gene is TRBJ1-1, the V gene TRBV7-9; D gene ambiguous. With 8 bases removed from V and 0 bases from J, the gap between germline ends came to 4 bases. There are 11 residues in the CDR3. The germline CDR1 and CDR2 sequences are SEHNR and FQNEAQ (reference sequence). In DNA form, the CDR3 reads TGTGCCAGCCGAGTGAACACTGAAGCTTTCTTT. As protein: CASRVNTEAFF.

The chain combines TRBV29-1 with TRBJ1-4; D uncertain. Germline V gene lookup returns CDR1 SQVTM and CDR2 ANQGSEA. The CDR3 extends over 12 amino acids. V lost 7 bases to trimming and J lost 0 bases, with 6 bases between them. CDR3 sequence: CSGTSTNEKLFF. CDR3 in DNA: TGCAGCGGAACTTCAACTAATGAAAAACTGTTTTTT.

This clone was seen a handful of times. This sequence joins TRBV19 and TRBJ2-7, with 13 bases aligning to TRBD2. There are 18 residues in the CDR3. Germline V gene data show CDR1 as LNHDA and CDR2 as SQIVND (reference sequence). V dropped 1 base and J dropped 0; count of bases not matched to a gene: 6. The CDR3 loop reads CASSIVRLAGGTSYEQYF. The CDR3 coding sequence is TGTGCCAGTAGTATAGTTAGACTAGCGGGAGGCACCTCCTACGAGCAGTACTTC.

The V gene is TRBV5-5, the J gene TRBJ2-1; 8 nucleotides match TRBD1. Germline-derived CDR1 and CDR2 are SGHKS and YYEKEE (reference sequence). The V gene end was trimmed by 2 bases and the J gene end by 2 bases; junction bases not matched to a gene: 3. This CDR3 is built from 15 residues. This chain's CDR3 is CASSLEDRAYNEQFF. Written as DNA, the CDR3 is TGTGCCAGCAGCTTAGAGGACAGGGCCTACAATGAGCAGTTCTTC.

This chain connects TRBV6-5 to TRBJ2-5; 9 nucleotides match TRBD2. Trimming at V came to 8 bases and at J to 5 bases, leaving 9 bases not matched to a gene. Germline loops: CDR1 MNHEY, CDR2 SVGAGI. The CDR3 covers 14 residues. DNA for the CDR3: TGTGCCAGCGGGACATTAGCGGGAGTTGAGACCCAGTACTTC. It specifies CASGTLAGVETQYF.

The chain carries TRBV19 and TRBJ1-5; no reliable D call. Germline CDR1 reads LNHDA; CDR2 reads SQIVND (reference sequence). The CDR3 totals 15 residues. V was clipped by 10 bases and J by 0 bases, with 16 bases between them. In DNA, the CDR3 is TGTGCCACGACGGAGAGCGTGGGTAGCAATCAGCCCCAGCATTTT. The encoded protein is CATTESVGSNQPQHF.

The chain uses TRBV23-1 and TRBJ1-1, with 7 bases identical to TRBD1. TRBV23-1 is treated as an ORF (open reading frame) with a function not yet certain. J gave up 3 bases and V 0 bases, and 25 bases lay outside the gene matches. The CDR3 has 22 amino acids. CDR3 sequence (DNA): TGCGCCAGCAGTCAATCAGATGACCTGACAGGGTCCCCGCAGGAGGAGTACACTGAAGCTTTCTTT. The encoded protein is CASSQSDDLTGSPQEEYTEAFF.

This clone was counted a single time. The V and J genes are TRBV6-1 and TRBJ2-2, with a weak D call TRBD2 (6 bases). In germline, CDR1 is MNHNS, CDR2 SASEGT. This CDR3 region has 14 residues. The ends were cut back, 0 bases at V and 5 bases at J, with 7 bases in the middle. In nucleotides, the CDR3 is TGTGCCAGCAGTGAAGCGCGGGGAACCGGGGAGCTGTTTTTT. Protein: CASSEARGTGELFF.

This clone appeared once. The CDR3: CASSVGNGQGAPYEQYF. DNA of the CDR3: TGTGCCAGCAGCGTAGGGAACGGACAGGGGGCTCCCTACGAGCAGTACTTC. This chain links TRBV9 with TRBJ2-7; 11 nucleotides align to TRBD1. The CDR3 contains 17 residues. The germline CDR1 and CDR2 sequences are SGDLS and YYNGEE. The V and J ends lost 0 bases and 2 bases, in that order; junction bases with no gene match: 7.

The V and J genes are TRBV7-3 and TRBJ2-2; the D gene is possibly TRBD1 (6 bases). This CDR3 contains 14 residues. V lost 5 bases and J lost 4, with 11 bases in between. Looked up from germline, CDR1 is SGHTA and CDR2 is FQGTGA. The CDR3 DNA reads TGTGCCAGCAGCCCGGACAGTCTCACCGGGGAGCTGTTTTTT. It yields the protein CASSPDSLTGELFF.